Following are 30 T cell receptor beta chains from one sample sequenced in a study of blood T cell repertoires in COVID-19. Profiling relied on immunoSEQ multiplex PCR, and the TCRdb table lists in-frame clones only, not all of them. Among about 49,000 clones listed, roughly 80% were seen once. The sequenced material came from peripheral blood. The source of these receptors is a woman aged 55-70 years with acute or convalescent COVID-19.

The chain is built from TRBV2 and TRBJ2-2; TRBD2 agrees at 7 bases. CDR1 is SNHLY and CDR2 is FYNNEI in the germline V gene. V lost 3 bases, J lost 3 bases, and 4 bases stayed unmatched. The CDR3 consists of 15 residues. The CDR3 spells CASSDGRGDTGELFF. The DNA of the CDR3 is TGTGCCAGCAGTGACGGCCGGGGGGACACCGGGGAGCTGTTTTTT.

This chain uses TRBV28 with TRBJ1-3, with a tentative D call TRBD1 (6 bases). Trimming stripped 11 bases from V and 1 base from J, with 15 bases between. Per the germline V gene, CDR1 is MDHEN and CDR2 is SYDVKM. This CDR3 has 14 amino acids. The CDR3 loop is CAGTTGGSGNTIYF. The CDR3, as DNA: TGTGCCGGGACGACAGGAGGATCTGGAAACACCATATATTTT.

This clone was detected once. The gene calls are TRBV5-1 and TRBJ1-1, with 8 bases identical to TRBD1. Germline V CDR1 and CDR2: SGHRS, YFSETQ. This CDR3 region has 13 residues. The ends lost 5 bases at V and 4 bases at J; junction bases unmatched: 4. CDR3 residues: CASRSTGGTEAFF. CDR3 DNA sequence: TGCGCCAGCAGGTCAACAGGGGGCACTGAAGCTTTCTTT.

V is TRBV30 and J is TRBJ1-1; D not certain. Germline V CDR1 and CDR2: GTSNPN, SVGIG (reference sequence). This CDR3 has 13 amino acids. The V end was cut by 1 base, the J end by 1 base, with 7 bases between. As DNA, the CDR3 is TGTGCCTGGAGTGCGCTACGGAACACTGAAGCTTTCTTT. As protein: CAWSALRNTEAFF.

This chain uses TRBV6-6 with TRBJ1-5; D unclear. Germline assignment: CDR1 MNHNY and CDR2 SVGAGI (reference sequence). Trimming cost V 6 bases and J 0 bases, with 3 bases left between them. This CDR3 spans 12 amino acids. The CDR3 here is CASSFSNQPQHF. The DNA for the CDR3 is TGTGCCAGCAGCTTTAGCAATCAGCCCCAGCATTTT.

The chain recombines TRBV7-3 with TRBJ2-2, with D hard to call. The ends were cut back, 4 bases at V and 7 bases at J, with 10 bases in the middle. This CDR3 comprises 13 residues. Germline loops: CDR1 SGHTA, CDR2 FQGTGA. CDR3 bases: TGTGCCAGCAGCTCAACTCCTAGCGGGGAGCTGTTTTTT. Amino acid sequence: CASSSTPSGELFF.

This chain joins TRBV6-5 and TRBJ1-2; possible D gene TRBD1, 5 bases. Germline V gene lookup returns CDR1 MNHEY and CDR2 SVGAGI. Trimming cost V 6 bases and J 6 bases, with 14 bases left between them. This CDR3 spans 13 amino acids. The CDR3 sequence: CASRSQGSDGYTF. The CDR3 DNA sequence: TGTGCCAGCAGATCCCAGGGAAGCGATGGCTACACCTTC.

The chain recombines TRBV7-8 with TRBJ2-1, with a tentative D call TRBD2 (5 bases). Trimming took 6 bases from V and 10 from J, leaving 10 bases between them. The germline CDR1 and CDR2 sequences are SGHVS and FQNEAQ. The CDR3 runs to 11 residues. The CDR3 sequence: CASSREFEQFF. The CDR3 DNA is TGTGCCAGCAGTAGGGAGTTCGAGCAGTTCTTC.

The rearrangement links TRBV18 to TRBJ2-3; no clear D. Germline values: CDR1 KGHSH, CDR2 LQKENI. The length of the CDR3 is 12 residues. Trimming took off 4 bases at V and 4 bases at J, with 6 bases between the two ends. The CDR3 reads CASSRSSDTQYF. The CDR3 DNA reads TGTGCCAGCTCACGGAGTTCAGATACGCAGTATTTT.

The chain joins TRBV24-1 to TRBJ2-1; 9 bases align to TRBD2. The CDR3 has 17 residues. V dropped 3 bases and J dropped 7; count of bases not matched to a gene: 12. CDR1 is KGHDR, CDR2 SFDVKD, per germline. The CDR3 sequence: CATSDSRGTSHPNEQFF. The CDR3 region has the DNA TGTGCCACCAGTGATAGCCGCGGGACTAGCCACCCTAATGAGCAGTTCTTC.

The chain uses TRBV18 and TRBJ2-7; D might be TRBD1 (6 bases). Germline V lookup: CDR1 KGHSH, CDR2 LQKENI. The CDR3 totals 15 residues. Between the trimmed V and J ends, which lost 2 bases and 0 bases, there was a span of 11 bases. The CDR3 DNA reads as TGTGCCAGCTCACCAATAACAGGGAGCTCCTACGAGCAGTACTTC. It is translated as CASSPITGSSYEQYF.

The gene calls are TRBV7-9 and TRBJ2-5, with D possibly being TRBD2 (5 bases). Trimming pared 5 bases from V and 5 bases from J, leaving 15 bases between. CDR3 length equals 14 residues. Germline CDR1 is SEHNR and CDR2 is FQNEAQ (reference sequence). Here the CDR3 DNA reads TGTGCCAGCAGCCTGGGCGCGGGTTCGGAGACCCAGTACTTC. Protein product: CASSLGAGSETQYF.

The chain joins TRBV5-1 to TRBJ1-1, with a tentative D call TRBD1 (5 bases). Trimming removed 1 base from V and 2 bases from J, with 9 bases in between. In germline, CDR1 is SGHRS, CDR2 YFSETQ. The CDR3 runs to 14 residues. CDR3 bases: TGCGCCAGCAGCTTGCAGGGCCGCAACACTGAAGCTTTCTTT. This encodes CASSLQGRNTEAFF.

The V gene is TRBV19, the J gene TRBJ1-1, with 7 bases fitting TRBD1. CDR1 and CDR2 from the germline V gene are LNHDA and SQIVND (reference sequence). V was clipped by 7 bases and J by 4 bases; unmatched bases: 15. The CDR3 sequence is 16 residues long. CDR3 region: CASNMGTLQGITEAFF. CDR3 in DNA: TGTGCCAGTAACATGGGGACCCTACAGGGGATCACTGAAGCTTTCTTT.

This rearrangement joins TRBV18 to TRBJ2-3, with 7 bases that match TRBD1. Germline V lookup: CDR1 KGHSH, CDR2 LQKENI. The CDR3 is made up of 14 amino acids. After removal of 4 bases from V and 1 base from J, the junction contained 2 bases not matched to a gene. The CDR3 is CASSRTGGTDTQYF. CDR3 sequence (DNA): TGTGCCAGCTCACGCACAGGGGGCACAGATACGCAGTATTTT.

This chain connects TRBV4-1 to TRBJ1-1; D remains unclear. The CDR3 consists of 15 residues. Germline loops: CDR1 MGHRA, CDR2 YSYEKL. The ends were cut back, 1 base at V and 4 bases at J, with 13 bases in the middle. The chain's CDR3 is CASSQGRLDGTEAFF. CDR3 sequence (DNA): TGCGCCAGCAGCCAAGGTAGATTAGATGGCACTGAAGCTTTCTTT.

The rearrangement links TRBV7-9 to TRBJ1-6, with D perhaps TRBD1 (6 bases). This CDR3 region has 15 residues. Trimming removed 4 bases from V and 10 bases from J, with 17 bases in between. The germline V gene has CDR1 SEHNR and CDR2 FQNEAQ (reference sequence). As DNA, the CDR3 is TGTGCCAGCAGCTCGGCCGACACAGGGATCTCACCCCTCCACTTT. Translated, it gives CASSSADTGISPLHF.

This chain connects TRBV19 to TRBJ1-1, with 7 bases fitting TRBD1. The V gene end was trimmed by 4 bases and the J gene end by 8 bases; junction bases not matched to a gene: 7. CDR1 is LNHDA, CDR2 SQIVND, per germline (reference sequence). The CDR3 is 13 amino acids. The CDR3 region has the DNA TGTGCCAGTAGTAAAGACAGGGCTCGGGAAGCTTTCTTT. Its protein product is CASSKDRAREAFF. The variable domain in full, completed from reference TRBV19 and TRBJ1-1, reads DGGITQSPKYLFRKEGQNVTLSCEQNLNHDAMYWYRQDPGQGLRLIYYSQIVNDFQKGDIAEGYSVSREKKESFPLTVTSAQKNPTAFYLCASSKDRAREAFFGQGTRLTVV.

The chain links TRBV28 to TRBJ2-2, with 10 bases lining up with TRBD2. Per germline, CDR1 MDHEN and CDR2 SYDVKM. V shed 6 bases and J 1 base; nucleotides not matched to a gene: 5. This CDR3 has 16 residues. The CDR3: CASSRRLAGNTGELFF. The CDR3, as DNA: TGTGCCAGCAGCAGAAGACTAGCGGGGAACACCGGGGAGCTGTTTTTT.

This CDR3 is CASSLATGARNQPQHF. CDR3 DNA: TGTGCCAGCAGCTTGGCAACAGGGGCGAGGAATCAGCCCCAGCATTTT. The V and J genes are TRBV5-5 and TRBJ1-5; 7 bases agree with TRBD1. CDR1 SGHKS and CDR2 YYEKEE come from the germline V gene (reference sequence). After removal of 0 bases from V and 4 bases from J, the junction contained 7 bases not matched to a gene. The CDR3 length is 16 residues.

V usage is TRBV5-6 and J usage is TRBJ1-5, with a tentative D call TRBD1 (6 bases). The germline V gene encodes CDR1 SGHDT and CDR2 YYEEEE. This CDR3 has 13 residues. V was trimmed by 3 bases and J by 7 bases, leaving 11 bases between them. In DNA form, the CDR3 reads TGTGCCAGCAGCTCGGGACATCAGCAGCCCCAGCATTTT. Encoded protein: CASSSGHQQPQHF.

The genes are TRBV10-3 and TRBJ2-2, with TRBD1 matching over 9 bases. V lost 0 bases to trimming and J lost 4 bases; unmatched junction nucleotides: 3. The CDR3 totals 16 residues. CDR1 and CDR2 from the germline V gene are ENHRY and SYGVKD. The CDR3 DNA reads TGTGCCATCAGTGAGTCCGGGACAGGGATCACCGGGGAGCTGTTTTTT. Protein: CAISESGTGITGELFF.

The chain recombines TRBV7-8 with TRBJ2-1, with 9 bases identical to TRBD2. The CDR3 is 15 residues long. Germline CDR1 is SGHVS and CDR2 is FQNEAQ. V trimming: 5 bases; J trimming: 5 bases; junction bases outside the gene matches: 7. In DNA, the CDR3 is TGTGCCAGCAGCGTTAGCGGGAGATTGAACAATGAGCAGTTCTTC. It is translated as CASSVSGRLNNEQFF.

This clone has just one count. The rearrangement uses TRBV10-3 and TRBJ1-1, with D possibly being TRBD1 (5 bases). CDR3 length: 14 residues. Trimming removed 4 bases at V and 6 bases at J, with 15 bases between. Per the germline V gene, CDR1 is ENHRY and CDR2 is SYGVKD. DNA for the CDR3: TGTGCCATCAGTGGCAACCAGGGAAGCGCTGAAGCTTTCTTT. It encodes CAISGNQGSAEAFF.

The chain couples TRBV4-2 to TRBJ1-4; tentatively, D is TRBD1 (5 bases). The CDR3 runs 20 residues. Per germline, CDR1 LGHNA and CDR2 YNFKEQ. V shed 0 bases and J shed 0 bases, with 20 bases lying between them. For the CDR3, the DNA is TGTGCCAGCAGCCAAGACGGACATGTGGGCCAGGCTGCAACTAATGAAAAACTGTTTTTT. This codes for CASSQDGHVGQAATNEKLFF.

The chain employs TRBV30 and TRBJ2-2; D gene ambiguous. Germline CDR1 GTSNPN, CDR2 SVGIG (reference sequence). V was shortened by 0 bases and J by 5 bases, with 10 bases between the two germline ends. The CDR3 extends over 14 amino acids. CDR3 loop: CAWSVSRGTGELFF. The DNA for the CDR3 is TGTGCCTGGAGTGTGTCACGAGGAACCGGGGAGCTGTTTTTT.

The chain links TRBV19 to TRBJ1-6; 8 bases agree with TRBD1. The germline V gene encodes CDR1 LNHDA and CDR2 SQIVND (reference sequence). V gave up 6 bases and J gave up 9 bases; unmatched junction bases: 4. The CDR3 consists of 13 residues. CDR3 nucleotides: TGTGCCAGTAGGGACAGGGATTCTTCACCCCTCCACTTT. Translated, it gives CASRDRDSSPLHF.

This clone was seen more than once but under ten times. The rearrangement uses TRBV28 and TRBJ1-5; 7 positions match TRBD1. V was pared by 8 bases and J by 7 bases, with 11 bases of the junction left unmatched. Germline loops: CDR1 MDHEN, CDR2 SYDVKM. This CDR3 spans 14 amino acids. CDR3 nucleotide sequence: TGTGCCAGCTGTAGGGGGCTATTAGAGCAGCCCCAGCATTTT. Translating gives CASCRGLLEQPQHF.

The V call is TRBV5-6, the J call TRBJ1-6, with D perhaps TRBD1 (5 bases). CDR3 length: 16 amino acids. CDR1 is SGHDT and CDR2 is YYEEEE in the germline V gene. V was cut by 0 bases and J by 0 bases, with 7 bases left in between. The CDR3 sequence: CASSLARGSYNSPLHF. CDR3 coding DNA: TGTGCCAGCAGCTTGGCAAGGGGCTCCTATAATTCACCCCTCCACTTT.

V is TRBV18 and J is TRBJ1-1; maybe TRBD1 (6 bases). CDR1 is KGHSH, CDR2 LQKENI, per germline. The CDR3 is 13 amino acids. V lost 5 bases, J lost 3 bases, and 10 bases lay in between. The CDR3 nucleotides read TGTGCCAGCTCAACTCAGGGGCACACTGAAGCTTTCTTT. It specifies CASSTQGHTEAFF.